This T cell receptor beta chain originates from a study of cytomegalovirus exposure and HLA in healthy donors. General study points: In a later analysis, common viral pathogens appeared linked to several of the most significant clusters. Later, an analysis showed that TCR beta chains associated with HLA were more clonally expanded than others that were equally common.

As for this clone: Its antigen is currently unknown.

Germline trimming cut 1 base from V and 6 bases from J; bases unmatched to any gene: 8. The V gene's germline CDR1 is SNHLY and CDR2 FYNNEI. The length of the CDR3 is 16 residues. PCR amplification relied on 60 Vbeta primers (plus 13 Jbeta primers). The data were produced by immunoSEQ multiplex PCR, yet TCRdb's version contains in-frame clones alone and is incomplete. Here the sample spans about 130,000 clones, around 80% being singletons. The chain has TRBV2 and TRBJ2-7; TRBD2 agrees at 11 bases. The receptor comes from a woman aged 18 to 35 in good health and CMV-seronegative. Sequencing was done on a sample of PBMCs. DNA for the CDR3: TGTGCCAGCAGTGAAGTACTAGCGGGAGAATGGCTCGAGCAGTACTTC. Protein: CASSEVLAGEWLEQYF.